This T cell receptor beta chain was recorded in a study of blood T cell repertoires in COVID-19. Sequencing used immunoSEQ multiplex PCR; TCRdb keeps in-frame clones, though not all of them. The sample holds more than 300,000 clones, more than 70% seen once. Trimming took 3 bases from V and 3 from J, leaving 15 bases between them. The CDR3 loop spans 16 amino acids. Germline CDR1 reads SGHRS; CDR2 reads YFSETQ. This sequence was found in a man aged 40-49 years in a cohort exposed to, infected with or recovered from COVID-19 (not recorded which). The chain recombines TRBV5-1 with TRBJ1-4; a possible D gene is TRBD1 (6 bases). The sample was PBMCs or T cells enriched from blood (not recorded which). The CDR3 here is CASSSTPTGSNEKLFF. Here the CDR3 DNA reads TGCGCCAGCAGCTCGACTCCGACAGGCTCTAATGAAAAACTGTTTTTT. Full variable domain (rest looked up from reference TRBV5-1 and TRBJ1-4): KAGVTQTPRYLIKTRGQQVTLSCSPISGHRSVSWYQQTPGQGLQFLFEYFSETQRNKGNFPGRFSGRQFSNSRSEMNVSTLELGDSALYLCASSSTPTGSNEKLFFGSGTQLSVL.